The 18 T cell receptor beta chains below come from one sample, sequenced in a study of T cells in Graves' hyperthyroidism and ophthalmopathy. Regions amplified from RNA transcripts were the TCR beta CDR3 regions. Primed by the HTBI set, a first-round RT-PCR was run on the TCR CDR3. TCRdb reanalysed the multiplex PCR reads using MiXCR and keeps one entry per CDR3 protein. The sample lists a few hundred thousand distinct CDR3 sequences; 15% were seen once. The sequenced sample was blood. These TCRs come from a woman aged 55-75 years with Graves' ophthalmopathy.

This clonotype was counted many times. This sequence joins TRBV20-1 and TRBJ2-1; D is unclear. The CDR3 is 15 residues long. The V gene's germline CDR1 is DFQATT and CDR2 SNEGSKA (reference sequence). Trimming removed 0 bases from V and 9 bases from J, with 18 bases in between. CDR3 in DNA: TGCAGTGCTAGAGATTTGTACGCCCTAGACGGTGAGCAGTTCTTC. Translation: CSARDLYALDGEQFF.

This chain connects TRBV28 to TRBJ1-3; 9 bases map to TRBD1. This CDR3 spans 14 amino acids. Germline CDR1 MDHEN, CDR2 SYDVKM. Trimming at V came to 3 bases and at J to 7 bases, leaving 4 bases not matched to a gene. The CDR3 loop is CASSFNRGRNTIYF. CDR3 DNA: TGTGCCAGCAGTTTCAACAGGGGGCGGAACACCATATATTTT.

This clonotype was counted many times. The chain joins TRBV27 to TRBJ2-1; 8 bases agree with TRBD2. Germline CDR1 reads MNHEY; CDR2 reads SMNVEV (reference sequence). The CDR3 is 16 residues long. V lost 7 bases to trimming and J lost 8 bases; unmatched junction nucleotides: 16. The CDR3: CASTLSGLVEGYEQFF. The CDR3 DNA sequence: TGTGCCAGCACCCTATCGGGACTAGTAGAGGGGTATGAGCAGTTCTTC.

Only a few counts were recorded for this clonotype. The chain combines TRBV5-4 with TRBJ2-3; 14 bases fit TRBD2. The CDR3 spans 16 residues. V lost 4 bases to trimming and J lost 3 bases; unmatched junction nucleotides: 4. Germline V gene lookup returns CDR1 SGHNT and CDR2 YYREEE (reference sequence). The CDR3 region is CASSTTSGRVTDTQYF. DNA of the CDR3: TGTGCCAGCAGCACGACTAGCGGGAGGGTGACAGATACGCAGTATTTT.

This clonotype was observed a handful of times. The genes are TRBV10-1 and TRBJ2-4; 7 bases line up with TRBD2. The CDR3 runs 17 residues. Germline loops: CDR1 WNHNN, CDR2 SYGVQD (reference sequence). The ends lost 0 bases at V and 0 bases at J; junction bases unmatched: 5. CDR3 residues: CASSESGEGIAKNIQYF. The CDR3 bases are TGCGCCAGCAGTGAGTCCGGGGAGGGAATAGCCAAAAACATTCAGTACTTC.

This clonotype was found many times. The chain couples TRBV12-3 or TRBV12-4 to TRBJ1-5, with D perhaps TRBD1 (5 bases). Trimming left V 2 bases short and J 2 bases short, with 10 bases between. This CDR3 comprises 15 residues. The CDR3 DNA is TGTGCCAGCAGTTTACGGGCGGGGGGCAATCAGCCCCAGCATTTT. This codes for CASSLRAGGNQPQHF.

This clonotype showed up many times. The chain carries TRBV7-8 and TRBJ1-1, with 11 bases that match TRBD1. V lost 5 bases and J lost 1; bases outside the gene matches: 12. The V gene's germline CDR1 is SGHVS and CDR2 FQNEAQ. The CDR3 totals 18 residues. The DNA for the CDR3 is TGTGCCAGCAGCAAGTCGGGACAGGGGGTAACCCGGAACACTGAAGCTTTCTTT. Residues: CASSKSGQGVTRNTEAFF. Based on the CDR3 plus reference TRBV7-8 and TRBJ1-1, the full variable domain is GAGVSQSPRYKVAKRGQDVALRCDPISGHVSLFWYQQALGQGPEFLTYFQNEAQLDKSGLPSDRFFAERPEGSVSTLKIQRTQQEDSAVYLCASSKSGQGVTRNTEAFFGQGTRLTVV.

Comment on this clonotype: This sequence may be a read error, since a much larger clone differs from it by one base. The chain employs TRBV29-1 and TRBJ1-2; weak D call: TRBD1 (5 bases). The germline V and J ends were trimmed by 5 bases and 7 bases, with 17 bases remaining between them. The CDR3 extends over 13 amino acids. The V gene's germline CDR1 is SQVTM and CDR2 ANQGSEA. CDR3 DNA sequence: TGCAGCGTTACAAACGGGGGTCGGACTGGCTACACCTTC. The encoded protein is CSVTNGGRTGYTF.

This chain links TRBV11-1 with TRBJ2-3; 9 nucleotides align to TRBD1. Trimming cost V 5 bases and J 1 base; bases outside gene matches: 19. CDR1 SGHAT and CDR2 FQDESV come from the germline V gene (reference sequence). The CDR3 extends over 20 amino acids. CDR3 residues: CASSSPAIPGTGSGTDTQYF. CDR3 sequence (DNA): TGTGCCAGCAGCAGCCCAGCAATTCCCGGGACAGGGTCAGGCACAGATACGCAGTATTTT.

This clonotype was counted at least ten times. The chain links TRBV13 to TRBJ2-5; 9 nucleotides match TRBD1. Per germline, CDR1 PRHDT and CDR2 FYEKMQ (reference sequence). This CDR3 contains 15 residues. Unmatched junction bases numbered 9, after V lost 5 bases and J lost 5 bases. The CDR3 sequence: CASSQRTGEMETQYF. CDR3 bases: TGTGCCAGCAGCCAAAGGACAGGGGAAATGGAGACCCAGTACTTC.

In this sample, this clonotype turned up a few times. This chain connects TRBV7-7 to TRBJ2-1; 7 nucleotides align to TRBD2. With V trimmed by 2 bases and J by 5 bases, 6 bases remained unmatched. From germline, CDR1 is SSHAT and CDR2 FNYEAQ (reference sequence). This CDR3 comprises 15 residues. The DNA of the CDR3 is TGTGCCAGCAGCTTATTGTCGCTAGCGGACAATGAGCAGTTCTTC. It translates to CASSLLSLADNEQFF.

The rearrangement joins TRBV7-2 to TRBJ2-1; TRBD2 aligns across 11 bases. This CDR3 is built from 15 residues. Germline lookup yields CDR1 SGHTA and CDR2 FQGNSA. With V trimmed by 5 bases and J by 7 bases, 7 bases remained unmatched. The CDR3 sequence is CASSPIAGGRNEQFF. The CDR3 bases are TGTGCCAGCAGCCCCATAGCGGGAGGGAGAAATGAGCAGTTCTTC.

The J gene is TRBJ2-7, the V gene TRBV20-1; D remains unclear. V lost 4 bases and J lost 3, with 10 bases in between. Germline-derived CDR1 and CDR2 are DFQATT and SNEGSKA (reference sequence). CDR3 length: 12 residues. CDR3 loop: CSANTHYYEQYF. DNA for the CDR3: TGCAGTGCTAACACCCATTACTACGAGCAGTACTTC.

There are many counts of this clonotype. CDR3 sequence: CASGSTQGGSYNEQFF. The CDR3 coding sequence is TGTGCTAGTGGGTCGACGCAGGGTGGATCCTACAATGAGCAGTTCTTC. This chain connects TRBV12-5 to TRBJ2-1; D possibly corresponds to TRBD1 (5 bases). CDR3 size: 16 residues. Germline-derived CDR1 and CDR2 are LGHNT and FRNRAP. With 6 bases removed from V and 1 base from J, the gap between germline ends came to 16 bases.

This clonotype has ten or more counts. The chain's CDR3 is CASSPGTSGRSGEQFF. The CDR3 DNA reads as TGTGCCAGCAGCCCCGGGACTAGCGGGAGATCGGGTGAGCAGTTCTTC. This rearrangement joins TRBV11-2 to TRBJ2-1, with TRBD2 identical over 14 bases. Per germline, CDR1 SGHAT and CDR2 FQNNGV. This CDR3 contains 16 residues. V was clipped by 5 bases and J by 9 bases; unmatched bases: 9.

This clonotype was counted many times. The chain has TRBV15 and TRBJ2-7; D uncertain. This CDR3 contains 13 residues. Trimming pared 1 base from V and 6 bases from J, leaving 10 bases between. Germline-derived CDR1 and CDR2 are LNHNV and YYDKDF (reference sequence). The CDR3 is CATSRGIAPEQYF. The CDR3 DNA follows: TGTGCCACCAGCAGAGGAATAGCCCCCGAGCAGTACTTC.

This clonotype appeared a few times. This chain joins TRBV6-5 and TRBJ1-3; 8 nucleotides match TRBD1. CDR1 and CDR2 (germline): MNHEY, SVGAGI. V shed 2 bases, J shed 2 bases, and the junction held 11 bases outside the gene matches. The CDR3 length is 18 residues. CDR3 amino acids: CASSYTDRDFGPGNTIYF. CDR3 coding DNA: TGTGCCAGCAGTTACACGGACAGGGACTTCGGCCCTGGAAACACCATATATTTT.

This chain joins TRBV20-1 and TRBJ1-5, with TRBD1 identical over 7 bases. The length of the CDR3 is 15 residues. The J segment lost 3 bases and the V segment lost 4 bases, leaving 9 bases of the junction unmatched. The germline CDR1 and CDR2 sequences are DFQATT and SNEGSKA (reference sequence). The CDR3 here is CSATQTGRANQPQHF. The CDR3 nucleotides are TGCAGTGCTACTCAGACAGGGAGGGCCAATCAGCCCCAGCATTTT.